This is a list of T cell receptor beta chains from one sample in a study of blood T cell repertoires in COVID-19. TCRdb's table, derived via immunoSEQ multiplex PCR, lists solely in-frame clones and lacks some. The repertoire holds about 250,000 clones, with 80% to 90% as singletons. Sequenced material: peripheral blood. Receptors originate from a young man with acute or convalescent COVID-19. Each CDR3 is given with its conserved first and last residue. A D gene is named only where the DNA matches it firmly. Rows give clone size only sometimes, using once, few, many, or a class for an expanded clone.

j_call v_call d_call clone_size cdr3_aa cdr3_nt
TRBJ2-1 TRBV4-2 . . CASSQDTQDSRANEQFF TGTGCCAGCAGCCAAGATACGCAAGACTCCAGAGCAAATGAGCAGTTCTTC
TRBJ2-5 TRBV28 . . CASSQPSVQTQYF TGTGCCAGCAGCCAACCTAGCGTCCAGACCCAGTACTTC
TRBJ2-1 TRBV25-1 . many CASSEVEGRSYNEQFF TGTGCCAGCAGTGAAGTAGAGGGCAGGAGCTACAATGAGCAGTTCTTC
TRBJ2-5 TRBV6-1 TRBD2 . CASSDFPLAGVGVETQYF TGTGCCAGCAGTGACTTCCCGCTAGCGGGGGTAGGGGTAGAGACCCAGTACTTC
TRBJ2-3 TRBV7-6 TRBD1 . CASSVRDSPTDTQYF TGTGCCAGCAGCGTCCGGGACAGCCCCACAGATACGCAGTATTTT
TRBJ1-5 TRBV28 TRBD1 . CASSTGQGVSQPQHF TGTGCCAGCAGCACGGGACAGGGAGTCAGTCAGCCCCAGCATTTT
TRBJ2-4 TRBV2 TRBD2 . CASSAGLAAQYF TGTGCCAGCAGTGCGGGACTAGCGGCCCAGTACTTC
TRBJ2-1 TRBV18 TRBD2 . CASSPGLAGDNEQFF TGTGCCAGCTCACCCGGTCTAGCGGGCGACAATGAGCAGTTCTTC
TRBJ1-1 TRBV6-6 TRBD1 . CASSRQGARMNTEAFF TGTGCCAGCAGTCGACAGGGGGCTCGTATGAACACTGAAGCTTTCTTT
TRBJ2-5 TRBV19 TRBD2 . CASSIAGGQETQYF TGTGCCAGTAGTATAGCGGGGGGGCAAGAGACCCAGTACTTC
TRBJ1-2 TRBV6-1 . . CASSAPGAGSNYGYTF TGTGCCAGCAGTGCTCCGGGAGCCGGATCTAACTATGGCTACACCTTC
TRBJ1-2 TRBV7-9 . . CASSLDRSTGNGYTF TGTGCCAGCAGCTTAGATCGTTCGACGGGGAATGGCTACACCTTC
TRBJ2-1 TRBV5-1 TRBD1 once CASSAYGTGGIYEQFF TGCGCCAGCAGCGCCTACGGGACAGGGGGCATCTATGAGCAGTTCTTC
TRBJ2-3 TRBV3-1/TRBV3-2 . . CASSQGPGSAHDTQYF TGTGCCAGCAGCCAAGGGCCCGGGAGTGCGCACGATACGCAGTATTTT
TRBJ1-1 TRBV7-8 TRBD1 . CASSPNRGTRKNTEAFF TGTGCCAGCAGCCCAAACAGGGGAACAAGAAAAAACACTGAAGCTTTCTTT
TRBJ1-1 TRBV6-6 . . CASRATGYTEAFF TGTGCCAGCAGGGCGACAGGATACACTGAAGCTTTCTTT
TRBJ1-2 TRBV12-3/TRBV12-4 . . CASSGGVGYGYTF TGTGCCAGCAGTGGGGGGGTCGGCTATGGCTACACCTTC
TRBJ2-5 TRBV9 TRBD1 . CASSVGGTGQETQYF TGTGCCAGCAGCGTAGGGGGGACAGGACAAGAGACCCAGTACTTC
TRBJ1-5 TRBV28 TRBD1 . CASSPNNRGQPQHF TGTGCCAGCAGTCCAAACAACAGGGGTCAGCCCCAGCATTTT
TRBJ1-2 TRBV6-5 . . CASRQGAAFGYTF TGTGCCAGCAGACAGGGTGCAGCCTTTGGCTACACCTTC
TRBJ1-6 TRBV3-1/TRBV3-2 . . CASSHRQGGSPLHF TGTGCCAGCAGCCACCGCCAGGGAGGGTCACCCCTCCACTTT
TRBJ1-2 TRBV19 TRBD1 . CATQTGTANYGYTF TGTGCCACCCAAACCGGGACAGCCAACTATGGCTACACCTTC
TRBJ1-4 TRBV6-5 TRBD1 . CASRPGQGIGKLFF TGTGCCAGCAGACCGGGACAGGGTATCGGAAAACTGTTTTTT
TRBJ2-1 TRBV7-9 . . CASRAPNDEQFF TGTGCCAGCAGGGCACCAAATGATGAGCAGTTCTTC
TRBJ1-6 TRBV6-2/TRBV6-3 . . CASSYYGQNSPLHF TGTGCCAGCAGTTACTACGGACAAAATTCACCCCTCCACTTT
TRBJ1-3 TRBV12-3/TRBV12-4 . . CASSLARWNTIYF TGTGCCAGCAGTTTAGCGCGATGGAACACCATATATTTT
TRBJ1-2 TRBV5-6 TRBD1 . CASSALDRKNYGYTF TGTGCCAGCAGCGCGCTGGACAGGAAGAACTATGGCTACACCTTC
TRBJ1-5 TRBV19 TRBD1 . CASSTGQGRQHF TGTGCCAGTAGTACTGGACAGGGGCGCCAGCATTTT
TRBJ1-2 TRBV28 . . CASSLRALADYGYTF TGTGCCAGCAGTTTAAGAGCTTTGGCGGATTATGGCTACACCTTC
TRBJ1-6 TRBV27 TRBD1 . CATTGQGDSPLHF TGTGCCACCACGGGACAGGGGGATTCACCCCTCCACTTT
TRBJ1-3 TRBV4-2 . . CASSQVNRASGNTIYF TGTGCCAGCAGCCAAGTGAACCGAGCCTCTGGAAACACCATATATTTT
TRBJ1-5 TRBV30 TRBD1 . CAWSPGTGEQPQHF TGTGCCTGGAGTCCCGGGACAGGGGAACAGCCCCAGCATTTT
TRBJ2-1 TRBV9 TRBD1 . CASSVVDRGGGNEQFF TGTGCCAGCAGCGTAGTAGACAGGGGTGGTGGAAATGAGCAGTTCTTC
TRBJ1-1 TRBV19 . . CASTPGVAAITEAFF TGTGCCAGCACCCCCGGCGTGGCGGCGATCACTGAAGCTTTCTTT
TRBJ2-7 TRBV14 TRBD1 . CASSLGTGTGSYEQYF TGTGCCAGCAGCCTCGGGACAGGGACGGGCTCCTACGAGCAGTACTTC
TRBJ1-2 TRBV19 . . CASKGAYYNNYGYTF TGTGCCAGTAAAGGGGCCTACTATAATAACTATGGCTACACCTTC
TRBJ2-5 TRBV4-1 TRBD2 . CASSQEWVSGGQETQYF TGCGCCAGCAGCCAAGAGTGGGTTAGCGGGGGACAAGAGACCCAGTACTTC
TRBJ2-7 TRBV2 TRBD1 . CASSRGQVAYEQYF TGTGCCAGCAGTCGGGGACAGGTCGCCTACGAGCAGTACTTC
TRBJ2-7 TRBV7-9 . once CASSLGGFGEQYF TGTGCCAGCAGCTTAGGCGGCTTCGGGGAGCAGTACTTC
TRBJ1-2 TRBV4-1 TRBD1 once CASSLAGLRTGDYGYTF TGCGCCAGCAGCCTCGCTGGTCTGAGGACAGGGGACTATGGCTACACCTTC
TRBJ2-5 TRBV5-1 TRBD2 . CASSLAVTSGRAGETQYF TGCGCCAGCAGCTTGGCCGTTACTAGCGGGAGGGCCGGTGAGACCCAGTACTTC
TRBJ1-5 TRBV2 . once CASNIPGQGSNQPQHF TGTGCCAGCAATATTCCGGGACAAGGAAGCAATCAGCCCCAGCATTTT
TRBJ2-7 TRBV2 . . CASSGRQETYEQYF TGTGCCAGCAGTGGCAGACAGGAAACCTACGAGCAGTACTTC
TRBJ1-3 TRBV4-1 TRBD1 . CASSPGNRQGAGGNTIYF TGCGCCAGCAGCCCAGGAAACCGACAGGGGGCAGGGGGAAACACCATATATTTT
TRBJ1-5 TRBV27 . . CASSLGRGNQPQHF TGTGCCAGCAGTTTAGGCAGGGGCAATCAGCCCCAGCATTTT
TRBJ2-1 TRBV11-2 . . CASRSIGSSYNEQFF TGTGCCAGCAGGTCTATAGGGAGCTCCTACAATGAGCAGTTCTTC